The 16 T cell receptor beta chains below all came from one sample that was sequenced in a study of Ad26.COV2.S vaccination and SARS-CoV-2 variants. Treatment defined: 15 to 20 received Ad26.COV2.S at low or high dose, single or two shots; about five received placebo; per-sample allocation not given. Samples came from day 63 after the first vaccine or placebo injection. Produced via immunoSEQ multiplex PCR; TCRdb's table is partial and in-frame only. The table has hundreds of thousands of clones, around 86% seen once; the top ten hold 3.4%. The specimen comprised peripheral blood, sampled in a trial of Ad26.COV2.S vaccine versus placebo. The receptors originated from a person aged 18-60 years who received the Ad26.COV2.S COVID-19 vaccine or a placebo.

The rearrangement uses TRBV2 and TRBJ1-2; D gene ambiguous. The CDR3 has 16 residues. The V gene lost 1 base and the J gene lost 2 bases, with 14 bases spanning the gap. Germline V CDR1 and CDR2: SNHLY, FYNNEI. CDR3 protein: CASSEVSVPGNYGYTF. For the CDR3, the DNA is TGTGCCAGCAGTGAAGTCTCAGTTCCAGGCAACTATGGCTACACCTTC.

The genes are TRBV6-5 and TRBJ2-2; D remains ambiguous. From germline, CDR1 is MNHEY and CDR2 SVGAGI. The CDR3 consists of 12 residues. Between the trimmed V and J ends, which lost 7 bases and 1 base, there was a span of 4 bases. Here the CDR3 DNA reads TGTGCCAGCAACAGGAACACCGGGGAGCTGTTTTTT. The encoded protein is CASNRNTGELFF.

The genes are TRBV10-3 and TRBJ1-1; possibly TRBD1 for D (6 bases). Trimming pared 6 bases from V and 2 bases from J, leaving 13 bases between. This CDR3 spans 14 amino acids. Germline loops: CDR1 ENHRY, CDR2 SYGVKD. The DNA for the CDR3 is TGTGCCATCAGCACGGGACAAGCAAACACTGAAGCTTTCTTT. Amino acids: CAISTGQANTEAFF.

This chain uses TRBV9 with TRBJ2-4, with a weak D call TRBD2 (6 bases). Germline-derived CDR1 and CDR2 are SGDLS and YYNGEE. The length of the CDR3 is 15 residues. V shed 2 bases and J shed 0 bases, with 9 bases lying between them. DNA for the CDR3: TGTGCCAGCAGCGTTGAGCGGGTAGCCAAAAACATTCAGTACTTC. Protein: CASSVERVAKNIQYF.

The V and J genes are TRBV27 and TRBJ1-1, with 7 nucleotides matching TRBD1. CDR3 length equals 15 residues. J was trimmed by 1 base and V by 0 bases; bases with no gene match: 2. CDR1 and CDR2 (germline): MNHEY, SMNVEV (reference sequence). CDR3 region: CASSLSTGWNTEAFF. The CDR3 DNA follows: TGTGCCAGCAGTTTATCGACAGGGTGGAACACTGAAGCTTTCTTT.

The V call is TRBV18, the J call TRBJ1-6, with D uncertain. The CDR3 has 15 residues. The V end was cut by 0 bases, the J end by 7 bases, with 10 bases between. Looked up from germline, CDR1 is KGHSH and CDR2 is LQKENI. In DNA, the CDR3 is TGTGCCAGCTCACCACCGGATCCGATGAATTCACCCCTCCACTTT. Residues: CASSPPDPMNSPLHF.

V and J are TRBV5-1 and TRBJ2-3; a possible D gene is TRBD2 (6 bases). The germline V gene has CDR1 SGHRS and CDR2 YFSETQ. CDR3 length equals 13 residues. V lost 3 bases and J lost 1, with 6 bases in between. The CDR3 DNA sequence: TGCGCCAGCAGCTCGGGGGGCACAGATACGCAGTATTTT. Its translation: CASSSGGTDTQYF.

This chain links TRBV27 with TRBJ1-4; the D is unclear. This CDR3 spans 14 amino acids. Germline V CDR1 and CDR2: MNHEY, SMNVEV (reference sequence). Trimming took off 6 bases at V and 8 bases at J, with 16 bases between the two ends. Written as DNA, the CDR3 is TGTGCCAGCAGCTCAATCTCTATTGGGGAAAAACTGTTTTTT. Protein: CASSSISIGEKLFF.

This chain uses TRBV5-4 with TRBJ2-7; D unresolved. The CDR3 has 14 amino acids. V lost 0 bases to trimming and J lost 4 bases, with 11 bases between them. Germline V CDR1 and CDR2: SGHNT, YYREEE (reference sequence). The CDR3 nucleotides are TGTGCCAGCAGCTTGGTAGGACCGAAGTACGAGCAGTACTTC. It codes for CASSLVGPKYEQYF.

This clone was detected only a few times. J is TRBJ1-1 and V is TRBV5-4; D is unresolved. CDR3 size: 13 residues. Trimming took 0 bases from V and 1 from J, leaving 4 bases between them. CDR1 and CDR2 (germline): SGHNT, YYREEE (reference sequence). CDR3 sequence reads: CASSLDRNTEAFF. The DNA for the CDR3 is TGTGCCAGCAGCTTGGACCGGAACACTGAAGCTTTCTTT.

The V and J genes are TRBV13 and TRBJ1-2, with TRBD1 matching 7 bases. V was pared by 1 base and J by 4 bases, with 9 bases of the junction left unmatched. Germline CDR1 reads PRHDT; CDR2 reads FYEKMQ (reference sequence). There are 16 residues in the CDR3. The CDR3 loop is CASSLVGTEGLYGYTF. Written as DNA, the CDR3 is TGTGCCAGCAGCTTAGTAGGGACAGAGGGACTCTATGGCTACACCTTC.

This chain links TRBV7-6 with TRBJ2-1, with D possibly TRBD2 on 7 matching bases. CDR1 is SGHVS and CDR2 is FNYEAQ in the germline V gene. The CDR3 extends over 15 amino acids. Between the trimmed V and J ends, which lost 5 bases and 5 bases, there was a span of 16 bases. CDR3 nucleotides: TGTGCCAGCAGCCTAATGGGGAGGGACAACAATGAGCAGTTCTTC. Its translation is CASSLMGRDNNEQFF.

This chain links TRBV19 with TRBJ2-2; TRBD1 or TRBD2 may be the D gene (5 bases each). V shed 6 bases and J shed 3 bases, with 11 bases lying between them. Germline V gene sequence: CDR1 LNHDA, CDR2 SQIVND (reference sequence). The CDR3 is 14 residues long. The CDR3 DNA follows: TGTGCCAGTAGGGGACCAGGCTACACCGGGGAGCTGTTTTTT. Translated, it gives CASRGPGYTGELFF.

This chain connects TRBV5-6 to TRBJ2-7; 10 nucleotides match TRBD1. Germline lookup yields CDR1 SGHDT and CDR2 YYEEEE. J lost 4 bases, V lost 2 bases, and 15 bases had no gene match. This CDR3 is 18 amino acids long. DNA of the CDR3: TGTGCCAGCAGCTTTCTGGCTTTGGGCGACAGGGGGCTATACGAGCAGTACTTC. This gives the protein CASSFLALGDRGLYEQYF.

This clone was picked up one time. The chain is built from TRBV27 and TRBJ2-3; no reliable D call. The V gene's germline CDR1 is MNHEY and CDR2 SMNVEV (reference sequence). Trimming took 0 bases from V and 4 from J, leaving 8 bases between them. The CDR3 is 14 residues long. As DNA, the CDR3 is TGTGCCAGCAGTTTATCGATACTGGCAGATACGCAGTATTTT. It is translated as CASSLSILADTQYF.

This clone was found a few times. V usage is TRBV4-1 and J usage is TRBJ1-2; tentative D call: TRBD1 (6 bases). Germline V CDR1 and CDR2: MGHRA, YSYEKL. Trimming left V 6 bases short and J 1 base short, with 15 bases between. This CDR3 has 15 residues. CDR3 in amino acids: CASRLQGEGNYGYTF. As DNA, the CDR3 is TGCGCCAGCAGACTACAGGGAGAAGGTAACTATGGCTACACCTTC.